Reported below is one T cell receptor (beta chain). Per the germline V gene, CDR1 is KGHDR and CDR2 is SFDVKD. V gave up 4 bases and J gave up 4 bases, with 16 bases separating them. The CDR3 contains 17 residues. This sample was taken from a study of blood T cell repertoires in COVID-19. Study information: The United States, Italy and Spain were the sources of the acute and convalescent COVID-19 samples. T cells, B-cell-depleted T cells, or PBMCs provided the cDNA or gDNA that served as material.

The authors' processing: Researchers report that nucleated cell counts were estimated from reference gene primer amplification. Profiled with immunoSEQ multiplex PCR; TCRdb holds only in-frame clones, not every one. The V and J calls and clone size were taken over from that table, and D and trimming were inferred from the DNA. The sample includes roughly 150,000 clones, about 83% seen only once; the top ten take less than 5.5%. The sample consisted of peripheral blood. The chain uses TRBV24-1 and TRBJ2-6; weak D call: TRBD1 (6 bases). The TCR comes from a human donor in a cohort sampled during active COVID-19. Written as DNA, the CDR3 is TGTGCCACCAGTGACACAGGGAATGTGGTCGGGGCCAACGTCCTGACTTTC. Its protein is CATSDTGNVVGANVLTF.